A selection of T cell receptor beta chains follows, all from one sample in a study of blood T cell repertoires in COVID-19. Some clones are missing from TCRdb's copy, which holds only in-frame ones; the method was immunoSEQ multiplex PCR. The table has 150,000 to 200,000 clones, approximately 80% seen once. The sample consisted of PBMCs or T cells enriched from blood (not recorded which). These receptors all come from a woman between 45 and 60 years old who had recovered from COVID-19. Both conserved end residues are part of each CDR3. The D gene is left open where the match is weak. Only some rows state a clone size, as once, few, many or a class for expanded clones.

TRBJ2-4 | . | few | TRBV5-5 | CASSLGVSKNIQYF | TGTGCCAGCAGCCTCGGGGTGTCCAAAAACATTCAGTACTTC
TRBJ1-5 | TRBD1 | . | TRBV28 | CASLYGQARTLYSNQPQHF | TGTGCCAGTCTATACGGACAGGCGCGCACTCTATATAGCAATCAGCCCCAGCATTTT
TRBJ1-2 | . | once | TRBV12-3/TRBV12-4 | CASSLSTNYGYTF | TGTGCCAGCAGCCTATCTACCAACTATGGCTACACCTTC
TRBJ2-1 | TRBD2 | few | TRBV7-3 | CASSLFTSGRDEQFF | TGTGCCAGCAGCTTATTCACTAGCGGGAGGGATGAGCAGTTCTTC
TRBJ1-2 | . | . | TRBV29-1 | CSVEGVYYGYTF | TGCAGCGTTGAGGGCGTTTACTATGGCTACACCTTC
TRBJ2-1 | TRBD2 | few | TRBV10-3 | CAISESLGGGQNEQFF | TGTGCCATCAGTGAGTCGCTGGGGGGAGGGCAGAATGAGCAGTTCTTC
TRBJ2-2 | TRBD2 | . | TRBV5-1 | CASSLASGNTGELFF | TGCGCCAGCAGCTTGGCTAGCGGTAACACCGGGGAGCTGTTTTTT
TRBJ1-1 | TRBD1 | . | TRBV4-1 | CASSPEQGTGNTEAFF | TGCGCCAGCAGCCCTGAACAGGGGACGGGGAACACTGAAGCTTTCTTT
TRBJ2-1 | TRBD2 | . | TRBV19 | CASSISGLAGGNEQFF | TGTGCCAGTAGTATTTCGGGACTAGCGGGAGGCAATGAGCAGTTCTTC
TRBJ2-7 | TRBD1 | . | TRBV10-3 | CAIGQGTSIHYEQYF | TGTGCCATCGGACAGGGTACATCAATTCACTACGAGCAGTACTTC
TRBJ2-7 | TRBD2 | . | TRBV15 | CATSRHPERENSYEQYF | TGTGCCACCAGCAGGCATCCGGAGCGGGAAAACTCCTACGAGCAGTACTTC
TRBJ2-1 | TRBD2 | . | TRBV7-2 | CASSTSGTSVGYNEQFF | TGTGCCAGCAGCACGAGCGGGACTAGCGTGGGGTACAATGAGCAGTTCTTC
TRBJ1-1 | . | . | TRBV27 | CAPRKTEAFF | TGTGCCCCGAGGAAAACTGAAGCTTTCTTT
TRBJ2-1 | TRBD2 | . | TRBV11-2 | CASSFGTSGRSRSEQFF | TGTGCCAGCAGCTTCGGGACTAGCGGGAGGTCTAGGAGTGAGCAGTTCTTC
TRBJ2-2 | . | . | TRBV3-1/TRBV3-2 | CASSQRGSGNTGELFF | TGTGCCAGCAGCCAAAGAGGTAGCGGGAACACCGGGGAGCTGTTTTTT
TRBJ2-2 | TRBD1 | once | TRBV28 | CASHFRDRVTGELFF | TGTGCCAGCCACTTCCGGGACAGGGTCACCGGGGAGCTGTTTTTT
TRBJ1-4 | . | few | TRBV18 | CASSRASATNEKLFF | TGTGCCAGCTCACGAGCGTCAGCAACTAATGAAAAACTGTTTTTT
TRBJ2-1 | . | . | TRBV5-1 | CASSLLGRELLNEQFF | TGCGCCAGCAGCTTGTTGGGCCGGGAGCTGCTCAATGAGCAGTTCTTC
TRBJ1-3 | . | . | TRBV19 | CASSIQASGNTIYF | TGTGCCAGTAGTATCCAGGCCTCTGGAAACACCATATATTTT
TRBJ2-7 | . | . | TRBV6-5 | CASSYDTDYEQYF | TGTGCCAGCAGTTACGACACAGACTACGAGCAGTACTTC
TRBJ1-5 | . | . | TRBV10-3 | CAISWAGGDQPQHF | TGTGCCATCAGTTGGGCAGGAGGGGATCAGCCCCAGCATTTT
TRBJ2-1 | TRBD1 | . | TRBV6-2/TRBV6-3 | CASSSRQGLGNEQFF | TGTGCCAGCAGTTCTCGACAGGGTCTGGGGAATGAGCAGTTCTTC
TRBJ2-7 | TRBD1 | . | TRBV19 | CASSIQGQGAHEQYF | TGTGCCAGTAGCATCCAGGGACAGGGGGCTCACGAGCAGTACTTC
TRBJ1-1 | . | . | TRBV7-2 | CASSIGESTEAFF | TGTGCCAGCAGCATTGGTGAGTCGACTGAAGCTTTCTTT
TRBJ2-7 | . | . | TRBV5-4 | CASSSSGFEQYF | TGTGCCAGCAGCTCCTCAGGGTTCGAGCAGTACTTC
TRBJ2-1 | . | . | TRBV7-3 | CASSYGGAYNEQFF | TGTGCCAGCAGCTACGGCGGGGCCTACAATGAGCAGTTCTTC
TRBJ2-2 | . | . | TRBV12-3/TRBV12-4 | CASWSGVNGELFF | TGTGCCAGCTGGTCGGGAGTTAACGGGGAGCTGTTTTTT
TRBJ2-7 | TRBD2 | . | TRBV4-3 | CASSQTIAGVEQYF | TGCGCCAGCAGCCAAACCATAGCGGGAGTCGAGCAGTACTTC
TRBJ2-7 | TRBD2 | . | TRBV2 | CASTLAASSYEQYF | TGTGCCAGCACTCTAGCGGCGAGCTCCTACGAGCAGTACTTC
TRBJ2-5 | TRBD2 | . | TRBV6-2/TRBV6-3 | CASSTGTSGDYQETQYF | TGTGCCAGCAGCACGGGGACTAGCGGGGATTACCAAGAGACCCAGTACTTC
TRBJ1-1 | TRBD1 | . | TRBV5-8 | CASSFNDRVTEAFF | TGTGCCAGCAGCTTTAACGACAGGGTTACTGAAGCTTTCTTT